This is a list of T cell receptor beta chains from one sample in a study of blood T cell repertoires in COVID-19. Some clones are missing from TCRdb's copy, which holds only in-frame ones; the method was immunoSEQ multiplex PCR. Of fewer than 50,000 clones in the sample, around 75% are singletons; the top ten hold 50% to 75%. The sample taken for sequencing was peripheral blood. All receptors come from an older man with acute or convalescent COVID-19. Both conserved end residues are trimmed from each CDR3. The order of the fields is V gene, clone size, CDR3 protein. A row's size may be missing; if present it is once, few, many or a size class.

>TRBV6-5|-
ASSYQGGSSNQPQH
>TRBV2|-
ASSDWGAGADTQY
>TRBV2|few
ASSLQGAPYNEQF
>TRBV28|-
ASTRGGREKLF
>TRBV21-1|-
ASSNGYGRGTDTQY
>TRBV28|few
ASRAGTGVLEQY
>TRBV19|-
ASGHSSGANVLT
>TRBV28|-
ASSLRRRAGTDTQY
>TRBV6-1|-
ASSEGKLAGGKYEQY
>TRBV4-1|-
ASSRDRGQGPPNTEAF
>TRBV7-2|-
ATTRERNTEAF
>TRBV15|-
ATSRDQPRAGDEQF
>TRBV10-3|-
AISEQGNIQY
>TRBV28|-
ASSSPLAGEKNEQY
>TRBV7-9|-
ASSLVGVSVQF
>TRBV4-1|-
ASSQGQSSYNSPLH
>TRBV19|-
ASSMKGGRANNEQF
>TRBV19|-
ASRGTGLAGSSYYNEQF
>TRBV6-5|-
ASGRDSQANYGYT
>TRBV3-1/TRBV3-2|-
ASSPWAGRPEGYT
>TRBV2|-
ASRPGLAASSYNEQF
>TRBV28|-
ASSLLTLRDEQY
>TRBV24-1|-
ATSDRASGVNEQF
>TRBV30|-
AWSGTGQQPQH
>TRBV16|-
ASSQTGANQPQH
>TRBV6-7|-
ASSYSGLAKNIQY
>TRBV6-5|few
ASSYKGQGQNEQF
>TRBV7-8|-
ASSLGLAGGQGDTQY
>TRBV27|once
ASSPRRTSGNHNEQF
>TRBV20-1|-
NTIGQF
>TRBV2|-
ASSVTRGATGELF
>TRBV6-6|-
ASSPPGGLAGPSTGELF
>TRBV7-6|-
ASSQQGYTEAF
>TRBV18|-
ASSPGAGETQY
>TRBV28|-
ASSLQDSNSPLH
>TRBV18|-
ASSKTSGSSYNEQF
>TRBV7-9|-
ASSLYRGGRGDTQY
>TRBV5-6|few
ASSRRVSSYNEQF
>TRBV19|-
ASSSPGHENQPQH
>TRBV20-1|-
SASQGSTQY
>TRBV4-2|-
ASSARGPPQETQY
>TRBV5-5|-
ASSLGPAGLYSNYGYT
>TRBV28|-
ASSLNRGRGYT
>TRBV14|few
ASSQERACLDYGYT
>TRBV2|-
ASRRRLAGRDEQY
>TRBV11-2|-
ASSRRGNTGELF
>TRBV6-5|-
ASSYNSGRGNEQF
>TRBV2|-
ASSGQGTSNQPQH
>TRBV6-5|-
ASSPEAGRAYEQY
>TRBV5-4|-
ASSPTGGAENSPLH